The 2 T cell receptor beta chains listed next were all sequenced from one sample in a study of cytomegalovirus exposure and HLA in healthy donors. Vbeta (60) and Jbeta (13) primers were used in the PCR. This table comes from immunoSEQ multiplex PCR, and its TCRdb copy is limited to in-frame clones, with some not included. The sample records 170,000 or so clones, roughly three quarters being singletons. Sequencing input: PBMCs. Every receptor here comes from a woman between 50 and 59 years old in good health and CMV-seropositive.

J is TRBJ1-3 and V is TRBV5-6; D possibly corresponds to TRBD1 (5 bases). The germline V gene has CDR1 SGHDT and CDR2 YYEEEE. The CDR3 is 15 amino acids. V lost 4 bases and J lost 0, with 11 bases in between. CDR3 in amino acids: CASSPGLLSGNTIYF. In nucleotides, the CDR3 is TGTGCCAGCAGCCCGGGACTTCTCTCTGGAAACACCATATATTTT.

This chain uses TRBV7-6 with TRBJ2-1; a weak D match, TRBD2 (5 bases). Germline CDR1 SGHVS, CDR2 FNYEAQ. The CDR3 loop spans 13 amino acids. Trimming stripped 1 base from V and 8 bases from J, with 9 bases between. The CDR3 DNA is TGTGCCAGCAGCTTAGTAGTCGGGGATGAGCAGTTCTTC. Its protein product is CASSLVVGDEQFF.